This T cell receptor beta chain originates from a study of T-cell memory formation after mild COVID-19 (dated by TCRdb to the early 2020s). Broadly, across the study: Most TCR sequence clusters were specific to one of the two donors. T-cell clones expanding and contracting after mild COVID-19 in two donors were tracked by longitudinal TCRalpha and TCRbeta repertoire sequencing. The cohort was made up of two young adult volunteers, one female and one male, who were previously healthy. Results and caveats for the whole study, not just this receptor: Only a couple of mild cases were covered by the study, and larger cohorts that include severe cases with pre-infection samples were considered necessary. SARS-CoV-2 specificity was not confirmed for the second-wave clones peaking on day 37. From day 15 to 85, contracting clones showed balanced CD4/CD8 phenotypes, whereas a second wave of clones that expanded from day 15 to 37 leaned towards CD4+. Some responding clones were detected in pre-infection memory, which suggested that pre-existing cross-reactive memory T cells had joined the SARS-CoV-2 response. Contracting CD4+ clones were found mainly in CM and EM memory subsets, while CD8+ clones were enriched in EMRA.

TCRdb shows the sequencer as Illumina NovaSeq 6000. Using 5'RACE with constant-segment primers, TCRalpha and TCRbeta cDNA libraries were constructed, with sample barcodes and unique molecular identifiers added in the process. Trizol reagent was used to extract RNA from every sample. Libraries were amplified in two PCR steps, with a second sample barcode and Illumina TruSeq adapters added in the second step. Sequencing of libraries was performed on an Illumina NovaSeq with 2 x 150 bp paired-end reads. Per the original workflow: The reads were demultiplexed and collapsed into UMI-guided consensus sequences using migec v1.2.7. Using mixcr v2.1.11, UMI consensuses were aligned to TRA and TRB V and J templates and then assembled into clonotypes. A clonotype was counted as expanded or contracted only when both edgeR and NoisET called the clonotype significant, with the noise models trained on biological replicates. edgeR calls used a false discovery rate-adjusted p below 0.01 and a log2 fold-change threshold of 1. As an exploratory analysis of dynamics, max-normalized trajectories of the 1000 most abundant clonotypes were examined by PCA with hierarchical clustering. Each responding clone was given a CD4 or CD8 phenotype based on the CD4+ and CD8+ repertoires, which had been sequenced separately. TCRdb trimmed the raw reads at Q25, called clones with MiXCR and kept productive beta chains. Here each entry gathers all rows of one CDR3 protein and keeps the most common genes and DNA. In this record, the V and J calls reflect TCRdb's handling and not the investigators' own analysis. A total of about half a million distinct CDR3 sequences appear in this sample, roughly 18% of them only once. The biggest ten clones account for over 9% of the sample.

V loses 3 bases at its end and J loses 4 bases; junction bases beyond the gene matches: 6. The CDR3 spans 17 residues, from the cysteine through the phenylalanine. The retained sequence is limited to the CDR3, 51 bases, with the frame set at the first base. CDR1 is given as LNHNV and CDR2 as YYDKDF, both from the germline V gene (reference sequence). PBMCs were isolated by Ficoll-Paque density gradient centrifugation. A remark on this clonotype: Its cognate antigen has yet to be identified. Base qualities are not provided; no much larger clone lies one nucleotide away.

The sequence was collected from an adult woman who had mild COVID-19 (a few samples of this study predate the infection). The sample titles of this study are shuffled in the database, so cell type and time point are left out; the donor was told from shared clones. The sequence links TRBV15 to TRBJ1-4; 12 nucleotides in the junction match TRBD1. The specimen sequenced was PBMCs or a T cell subset sorted from them (not recorded which). DNA sequence: TGTGCCACCAGCAGTGAAGGGACAGGGGGCGTTAATGAAAAACTGTTTTTT. This gives the protein CATSSEGTGGVNEKLFF.